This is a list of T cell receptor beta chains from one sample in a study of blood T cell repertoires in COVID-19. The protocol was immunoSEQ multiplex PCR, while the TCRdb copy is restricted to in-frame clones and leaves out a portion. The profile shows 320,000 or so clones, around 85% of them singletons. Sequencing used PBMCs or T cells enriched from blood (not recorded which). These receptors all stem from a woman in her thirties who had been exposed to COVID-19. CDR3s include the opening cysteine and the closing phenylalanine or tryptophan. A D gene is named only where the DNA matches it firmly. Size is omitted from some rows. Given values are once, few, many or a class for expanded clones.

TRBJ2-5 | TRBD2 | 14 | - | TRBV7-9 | CASSEAGMVETQYF | TGTGCCAGCAGCGAAGCGGGGATGGTCGAGACCCAGTACTTC
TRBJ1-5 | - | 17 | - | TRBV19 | CASSKEGARSINQPQHF | TGTGCCAGTAGTAAAGAGGGTGCCAGGTCTATCAATCAGCCCCAGCATTTT
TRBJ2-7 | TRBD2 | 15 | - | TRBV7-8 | CASSSSFGGSYEQYF | TGTGCCAGCAGCTCAAGCTTCGGGGGGTCCTACGAGCAGTACTTC
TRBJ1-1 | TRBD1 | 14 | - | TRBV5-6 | CASSLGTGFGEAFF | TGTGCCAGCAGCTTGGGGACAGGGTTTGGCGAAGCTTTCTTT
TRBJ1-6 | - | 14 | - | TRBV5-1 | CASGDGGFNSPLHF | TGCGCCAGCGGTGACGGAGGATTTAATTCACCCCTCCACTTT
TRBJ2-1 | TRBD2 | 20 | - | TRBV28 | CASSPLGTSGRGGSYNEQFF | TGTGCCAGCAGTCCATTAGGGACTAGCGGGAGGGGAGGCTCCTACAATGAGCAGTTCTTC
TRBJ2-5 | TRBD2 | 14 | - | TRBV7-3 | CASSSTGGLETQYF | TGTGCCAGCAGCTCAACGGGGGGGCTAGAGACCCAGTACTTC
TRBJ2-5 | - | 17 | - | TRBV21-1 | CASSKAQRYGMGETQYF | TGTGCCAGCAGCAAAGCCCAGCGGTACGGGATGGGAGAGACCCAGTACTTC
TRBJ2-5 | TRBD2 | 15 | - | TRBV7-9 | CASSSPGLATSTQYF | TGTGCCAGCAGCTCGCCGGGACTAGCTACGTCCACCCAGTACTTC
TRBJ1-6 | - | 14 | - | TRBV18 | CASTYSSYNSPLHF | TGTGCCAGCACCTACAGCTCCTATAATTCACCCCTCCACTTT
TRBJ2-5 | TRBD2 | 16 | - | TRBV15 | CATSRDGGRQQETQYF | TGTGCCACCAGCAGAGATGGCGGGAGGCAGCAAGAGACCCAGTACTTC
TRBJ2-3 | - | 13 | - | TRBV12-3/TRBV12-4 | CASSLAFRDTQYF | TGTGCCAGCAGTTTAGCGTTCCGAGATACGCAGTATTTT
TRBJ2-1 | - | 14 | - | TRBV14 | CASSQDWGLDEQFF | TGTGCCAGCAGCCAAGATTGGGGGCTGGATGAGCAGTTCTTC
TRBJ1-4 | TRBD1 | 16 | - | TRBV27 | CASSPQPGQGAEKLFF | TGTGCCAGCAGTCCACAACCGGGACAGGGGGCAGAAAAACTGTTTTTT
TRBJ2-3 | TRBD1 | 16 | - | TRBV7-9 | CASSSPRDRGGNTQYF | TGTGCCAGCAGCTCCCCCCGGGACAGGGGAGGGAATACGCAGTATTTT
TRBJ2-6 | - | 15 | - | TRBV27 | CASSPQGPGANVLTF | TGTGCCAGCAGTCCCCAGGGTCCCGGGGCCAACGTCCTGACTTTC
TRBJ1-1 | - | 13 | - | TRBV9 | CASSVGSHTEAFF | TGTGCCAGCAGCGTAGGCAGTCACACTGAAGCTTTCTTT
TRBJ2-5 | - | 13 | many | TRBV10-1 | CASSRRTGETQYF | TGCGCCAGCAGCCGAAGAACAGGGGAGACCCAGTACTTC
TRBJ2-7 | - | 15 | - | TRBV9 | CASSVVGSGSYEQYF | TGTGCCAGCAGCGTAGTAGGTAGCGGAAGCTACGAGCAGTACTTC
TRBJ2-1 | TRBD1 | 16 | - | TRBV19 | CASSLRQGKVYNEQFF | TGTGCCAGTAGTTTAAGACAGGGGAAAGTTTACAATGAGCAGTTCTTC
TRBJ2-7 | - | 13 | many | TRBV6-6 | CASSLGQPYEQYF | TGTGCCAGCAGTCTCGGACAGCCCTACGAGCAGTACTTC
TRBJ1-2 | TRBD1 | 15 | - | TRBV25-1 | CASSERQGSTYGYTF | TGTGCCAGCAGTGAAAGACAGGGGTCGACCTATGGCTACACCTTC
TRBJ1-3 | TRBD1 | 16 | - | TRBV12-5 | CASGLPPGQGWNTIYF | TGTGCTAGTGGTTTGCCGCCGGGACAGGGGTGGAACACCATATATTTT
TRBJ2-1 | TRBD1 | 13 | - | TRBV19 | CASTIDRGNEQFF | TGTGCCAGTACCATCGACAGGGGGAATGAGCAGTTCTTC
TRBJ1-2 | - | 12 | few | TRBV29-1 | CSVGRGGYGYTF | TGCAGCGTTGGGAGGGGGGGATATGGCTACACCTTC
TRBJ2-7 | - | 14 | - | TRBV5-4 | CASSRRDQSLEQYF | TGTGCCAGCAGCCGCCGGGATCAATCGCTCGAGCAGTACTTC
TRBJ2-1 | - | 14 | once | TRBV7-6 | CASSSSGGYNEQFF | TGTGCCAGCAGCTCCTCAGGGGGGTACAATGAGCAGTTCTTC
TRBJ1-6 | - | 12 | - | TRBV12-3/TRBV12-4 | CASSGAYSPLHF | TGTGCCAGCAGTGGAGCTTATTCACCCCTCCACTTT
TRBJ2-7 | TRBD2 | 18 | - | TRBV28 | CASSLLADLFTSSYEQYF | TGTGCCAGCAGTTTACTAGCGGATTTGTTCACCTCCTCCTACGAGCAGTACTTC
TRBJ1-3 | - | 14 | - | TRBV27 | CASSFSHAGNTIYF | TGTGCCAGCAGTTTCTCTCACGCGGGAAACACCATATATTTT
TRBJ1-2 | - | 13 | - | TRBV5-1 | CASSLALLSGYTF | TGCGCCAGCAGCTTGGCCCTATTATCTGGCTACACCTTC
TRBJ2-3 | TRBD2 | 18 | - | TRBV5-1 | CASSLVSGGPTITDTQYF | TGCGCCAGCAGCTTGGTTAGCGGGGGGCCCACAATCACAGATACGCAGTATTTT
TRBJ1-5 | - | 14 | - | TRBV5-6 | CASSLMGSDQPQHF | TGTGCCAGCAGCTTGATGGGGAGCGATCAGCCCCAGCATTTT
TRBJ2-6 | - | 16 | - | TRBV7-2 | CASSFYRPSGANVLTF | TGTGCCAGCAGCTTTTACAGGCCCTCTGGGGCCAACGTCCTGACTTTC
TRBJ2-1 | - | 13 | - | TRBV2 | CASSEAEYNEQFF | TGTGCCAGCAGTGAAGCTGAGTACAATGAGCAGTTCTTC
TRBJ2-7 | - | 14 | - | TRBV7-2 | CASSAPWTSYEQYF | TGTGCCAGCAGCGCCCCATGGACAAGCTACGAGCAGTACTTC
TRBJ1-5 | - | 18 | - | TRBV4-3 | CASSQDRQGYLGNQPQHF | TGCGCCAGCAGCCAAGATCGTCAGGGATATTTAGGTAATCAGCCCCAGCATTTT
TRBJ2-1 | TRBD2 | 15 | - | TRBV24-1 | CATSDFGTSNYEQFF | TGTGCCACCAGTGATTTTGGGACTAGCAACTATGAGCAGTTCTTC
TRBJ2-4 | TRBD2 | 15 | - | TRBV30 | CAWSISAREGNIQYF | TGTGCCTGGAGTATTTCGGCTAGGGAGGGGAACATTCAGTACTTC
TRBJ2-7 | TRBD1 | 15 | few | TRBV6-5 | CASSTNWDSLNQQYF | TGTGCCAGCAGTACGAACTGGGACAGCCTGAACCAGCAGTACTTC
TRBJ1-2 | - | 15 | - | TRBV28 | CASREQGVTNYGYTF | TGTGCCAGCAGGGAACAGGGTGTGACTAACTATGGCTACACCTTC
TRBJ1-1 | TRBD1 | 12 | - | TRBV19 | CASTGTERRAFF | TGTGCCTCAACCGGGACAGAAAGGAGGGCTTTCTTT
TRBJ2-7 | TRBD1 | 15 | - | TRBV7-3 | CASSLDRGYAYEQYF | TGTGCCAGCAGCCTGGACAGGGGATATGCCTACGAGCAGTACTTC
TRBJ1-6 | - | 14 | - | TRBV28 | CASESGKENSPLHF | TGTGCCAGCGAGTCAGGGAAGGAGAATTCACCCCTCCACTTT
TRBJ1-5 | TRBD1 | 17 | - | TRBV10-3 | CAISEWDRGPSNQPQHF | TGTGCCATCAGTGAATGGGACAGGGGGCCGAGCAATCAGCCCCAGCATTTT
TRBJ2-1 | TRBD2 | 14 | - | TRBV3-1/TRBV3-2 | CASSQDGGRNEQFF | TGTGCCAGCAGCCAAGACGGCGGGAGGAATGAGCAGTTCTTC
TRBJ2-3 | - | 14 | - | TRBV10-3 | CAAGGALGTDTQYF | TGTGCCGCCGGAGGTGCCCTCGGCACAGATACGCAGTATTTT
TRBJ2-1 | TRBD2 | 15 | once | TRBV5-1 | CASSYGLAAEAEQFF | TGCGCCAGCAGCTACGGACTAGCGGCAGAGGCTGAGCAGTTCTTC
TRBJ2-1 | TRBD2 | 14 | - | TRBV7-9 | CASSFPLAGDEQFF | TGTGCCAGCAGCTTTCCCCTAGCGGGAGATGAGCAGTTCTTC
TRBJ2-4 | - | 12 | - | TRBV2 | CASTLSFNIQYF | TGTGCCAGCACCCTAAGTTTCAACATTCAGTACTTC
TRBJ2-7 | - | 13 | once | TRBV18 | CASSPKQLYEQYF | TGTGCCAGCTCACCAAAACAGCTCTACGAGCAGTACTTC
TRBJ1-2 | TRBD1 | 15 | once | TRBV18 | CASSRDRGDDYGYTF | TGTGCCAGCTCCCGCGACAGGGGCGATGACTATGGCTACACCTTC
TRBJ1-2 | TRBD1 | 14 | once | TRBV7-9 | CASSSTDRLDGYTF | TGTGCCAGCAGCTCTACGGACAGGTTAGATGGCTACACCTTC
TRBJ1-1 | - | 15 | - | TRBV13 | CASSLRGRWYTEAFF | TGTGCCAGCAGCCTTCGGGGAAGATGGTACACTGAAGCTTTCTTT
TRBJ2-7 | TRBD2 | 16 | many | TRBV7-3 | CASSLASGAQTYEQYF | TGTGCCAGCAGCCTGGCTAGCGGGGCCCAAACCTACGAGCAGTACTTC
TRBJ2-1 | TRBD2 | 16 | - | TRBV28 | CASSIAGTSSHNEQFF | TGTGCCAGCAGCATAGCCGGGACTAGCTCCCACAATGAGCAGTTCTTC
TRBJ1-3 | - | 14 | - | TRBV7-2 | CASSLARLGNTIYF | TGTGCCAGCAGCTTAGCGAGGCTCGGAAACACCATATATTTT
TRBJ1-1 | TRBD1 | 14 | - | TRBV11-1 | CASSLTGGGDEAFF | TGTGCCAGCAGCCTCACAGGGGGCGGGGACGAAGCTTTCTTT